The 20 T cell receptor beta chains listed next were all sequenced from one sample in a study of post-analysis software for immune sequencing data. General study points: Five TRBV segments, TRBV5-6, TRBV5-1 and TRBV20-1 among them, were found more frequent in patients than controls.

Unique molecular identifiers featured in each of the TCR beta cDNA libraries. MiXCR was run by TCRdb on the PCR reads, yielding one entry per CDR3 protein. Counted here are fewer than 850,000 distinct CDR3 sequences, under 60% occurring once; the ten biggest clones make up 4.9%. Their target antigens are unknown. What was sequenced was blood. The receptors were gathered from a girl under 18 with multiple sclerosis.

This clonotype was counted only a few times. This chain links TRBV7-2 with TRBJ2-1, with 9 bases lining up with TRBD2. The CDR3 is 18 amino acids. V shed 2 bases, J shed 4 bases, and the junction held 12 bases outside the gene matches. Germline CDR1 reads SGHTA; CDR2 reads FQGNSA. CDR3 DNA sequence: TGTGCCAGCAGCTTATTGGCGTCTAGCGGGGACGTATACAATGAGCAGTTCTTC. As protein: CASSLLASSGDVYNEQFF.

This clonotype was counted between two and nine times. The chain has TRBV6-1 and TRBJ2-1; D not certain. V was trimmed by 3 bases and J by 6 bases, leaving 9 bases between them. In germline, CDR1 is MNHNS, CDR2 SASEGT. This CDR3 comprises 13 residues. The CDR3 spells CASSETPRNEQFF. CDR3 nucleotides: TGTGCCAGCAGTGAGACCCCCCGCAATGAGCAGTTCTTC.

This clonotype was counted between two and nine times. This CDR3 is CASSYVPGLVQETQYF. The CDR3 region has the DNA TGTGCCAGCAGTTACGTCCCGGGGCTAGTCCAAGAGACCCAGTACTTC. The V call is TRBV6-5, the J call TRBJ2-5; D may be TRBD1 or TRBD2 (5 bases each). Germline V CDR1 and CDR2: MNHEY, SVGAGI. The length of the CDR3 is 16 residues. Between the trimmed V and J ends, which lost 2 bases and 1 base, there was a span of 14 bases.

The chain carries TRBV5-6 and TRBJ2-2; the D gene is possibly TRBD2 (6 bases). The V and J ends lost 3 bases and 5 bases respectively, with 17 bases between them. The germline V gene encodes CDR1 SGHDT and CDR2 YYEEEE. The CDR3 covers 16 residues. The CDR3 region has the DNA TGTGCCAGCAGCTGGTCCGGGAGTCTATATACCGGGGAGCTGTTTTTT. Translation gives CASSWSGSLYTGELFF.

The gene calls are TRBV4-2 and TRBJ2-2; no clear D. The germline V gene encodes CDR1 LGHNA and CDR2 YNFKEQ. With 1 base removed from V and 7 bases from J, the gap between germline ends came to 10 bases. The CDR3 contains 14 residues. The CDR3, as DNA: TGTGCCAGCAGCCAAGGAGGCGGAAACGGGGAGCTGTTTTTT. This sequence encodes CASSQGGGNGELFF.

V usage is TRBV9 and J usage is TRBJ1-5, with D unresolved. V lost 0 bases, J lost 3 bases, and 10 bases lay in between. Germline CDR1 is SGDLS and CDR2 is YYNGEE. This CDR3 has 15 amino acids. The CDR3 DNA follows: TGTGCCAGCAGCGTAGGTGGACGGAACAATCAGCCCCAGCATTTT. Its protein product is CASSVGGRNNQPQHF.

The CDR3 loop is CATSDLGNPGNEQFF. The CDR3 DNA reads as TGTGCCACCAGTGATTTGGGAAACCCGGGCAATGAGCAGTTCTTC. V is TRBV24-1 and J is TRBJ2-1; D remains unclear. The V gene's germline CDR1 is KGHDR and CDR2 SFDVKD. Trimming shortened V by 0 bases and J by 6 bases, and 11 bases separated the two germline ends. This CDR3 has 15 amino acids.

The genes are TRBV6-5 and TRBJ2-1; 7 bases match TRBD1. The CDR3 has 17 amino acids. J gave up 2 bases and V 2 bases, and 9 bases lay outside the gene matches. Germline V gives CDR1 MNHEY, CDR2 SVGAGI. CDR3: CASSYVGTVGAYNEQFF. For the CDR3, the DNA is TGTGCCAGCAGTTACGTCGGGACAGTAGGGGCCTACAATGAGCAGTTCTTC.

This clonotype was detected only a few times. The chain uses TRBV7-6 and TRBJ2-5; TRBD2 matches at 8 bases. V shed 3 bases and J 0 bases; nucleotides not matched to a gene: 3. The CDR3 length is 15 residues. CDR1 is SGHVS and CDR2 is FNYEAQ in the germline V gene. CDR3 bases: TGTGCCAGCAGCTTGCTGCGGGAGGACCAAGAGACCCAGTACTTC. Translating it yields CASSLLREDQETQYF.

This clonotype was recorded a few times. The V gene is TRBV11-2, the J gene TRBJ1-1, with TRBD1 identical over 8 bases. Germline CDR1 reads SGHAT; CDR2 reads FQNNGV. V was pared by 1 base and J by 8 bases, with 0 bases of the junction left unmatched. This CDR3 is 12 amino acids long. For the CDR3, the DNA is TGTGCCAGCAGCTTAGGACAGGGGGAAGCTTTCTTT. It is translated as CASSLGQGEAFF.

This clonotype turned up a few times. V is TRBV20-1 and J is TRBJ2-7; 11 bases are shared with TRBD2. The CDR3 runs to 18 residues. V was pared by 3 bases and J by 2 bases, with 15 bases of the junction left unmatched. Germline V gene sequence: CDR1 DFQATT, CDR2 SNEGSKA (reference sequence). CDR3 bases: TGCAGTGCTAGTCTCGAATACGCAACTAGCGGGGGTACCTACGAGCAGTACTTC. Translated, it gives CSASLEYATSGGTYEQYF.

This clonotype was counted only a few times. CDR3 nucleotides: TGTGCCAGTGCAGTCGCGGGGGCCCTTGAAGCTTTCTTT. Translation gives CASAVAGALEAFF. The rearrangement links TRBV19 to TRBJ1-1; the D gene is possibly TRBD1 (6 bases). Germline V gives CDR1 LNHDA, CDR2 SQIVND (reference sequence). The CDR3 has 13 amino acids. Trimming removed 8 bases from V and 7 bases from J, with 17 bases in between.

This clonotype was detected many times. The chain combines TRBV6-5 with TRBJ1-2, with 8 bases fitting TRBD1. The CDR3 totals 15 residues. Germline V gene lookup returns CDR1 MNHEY and CDR2 SVGAGI. V shed 0 bases and J 2 bases; nucleotides not matched to a gene: 2. The CDR3 region is CASSYSYRGNYGYTF. The CDR3 region has the DNA TGTGCCAGCAGTTACTCCTACAGGGGGAACTATGGCTACACCTTC.

The chain is built from TRBV6-6 and TRBJ2-4; 13 bases fit TRBD2. Germline V CDR1 and CDR2: MNHNY, SVGAGI (reference sequence). This CDR3 is built from 16 residues. V lost 6 bases and J lost 2; bases outside the gene matches: 4. CDR3 coding DNA: TGTGCCAGCAGCCCCGGGACTAGCGGGACCAAAAACATTCAGTACTTC. It translates to CASSPGTSGTKNIQYF.

The chain recombines TRBV12-3 or TRBV12-4 with TRBJ2-1; no clear D gene. V was cut by 2 bases and J by 7 bases, with 6 bases left in between. The CDR3 extends over 12 amino acids. DNA of the CDR3: TGTGCCAGCAGTTTACGGGTAAATGAGCAGTTCTTC. Amino acid sequence: CASSLRVNEQFF.

The rearrangement joins TRBV5-4 to TRBJ2-1, with 10 bases matching TRBD2. In germline, CDR1 is SGHNT, CDR2 YYREEE (reference sequence). The trim removed 0 bases at V and 7 bases at J, leaving 10 bases unmatched. The CDR3 totals 17 residues. The CDR3 nucleotides are TGTGCCAGCAGCTTGGATACCGGGACTAGCGCTAGTAATGAGCAGTTCTTC. It yields the protein CASSLDTGTSASNEQFF.

The chain employs TRBV27 and TRBJ1-1; 10 nucleotides line up with TRBD1. This CDR3 comprises 15 residues. The trim removed 3 bases at V and 1 base at J, leaving 2 bases unmatched. CDR1 is MNHEY and CDR2 is SMNVEV in the germline V gene (reference sequence). The CDR3 sequence is CASSFGTGANTEAFF. The CDR3, as DNA: TGTGCCAGCAGTTTCGGGACAGGGGCGAACACTGAAGCTTTCTTT.

The chain links TRBV20-1 to TRBJ2-7; maybe TRBD2 (5 bases). Germline loops: CDR1 DFQATT, CDR2 SNEGSKA (reference sequence). The CDR3 totals 13 residues. The V and J ends lost 3 bases and 2 bases respectively, with 11 bases between them. The CDR3 spells CSASHSGTYEQYF. The CDR3 DNA reads as TGCAGTGCTAGTCACAGCGGCACCTACGAGCAGTACTTC.

The chain employs TRBV27 and TRBJ2-1; the D gene is possibly TRBD2 (6 bases). CDR1 is MNHEY and CDR2 is SMNVEV in the germline V gene (reference sequence). CDR3 length: 14 amino acids. The V gene lost 3 bases and the J gene lost 6 bases, with 12 bases spanning the gap. In DNA form, the CDR3 reads TGTGCCAGCAGTTTCTGGGAGGTCGGCAATGAGCAGTTCTTC. Protein sequence: CASSFWEVGNEQFF.

This chain uses TRBV20-1 with TRBJ2-1; 14 nucleotides align to TRBD2. J gave up 14 bases and V 7 bases, and 4 bases lay outside the gene matches. Germline values: CDR1 DFQATT, CDR2 SNEGSKA (reference sequence). The CDR3 length is 11 residues. This chain's CDR3 is CSVPGLAGEFF. As DNA, the CDR3 is TGCAGTGTTCCGGGACTAGCGGGGGAGTTCTTC.